This paragraph reports one TCR beta chain. The junction departs from the called germline gene at one end, perhaps through a read error. This CDR3 has 16 residues. CDR1 MNHNS and CDR2 SASEGT come from the germline V gene. The sample originates from a study of technical replicates of blood from a handful of donors. Clones were read by immunoSEQ multiplex PCR, and TCRdb kept only the in-frame ones, dropping some. In the table there are more than 65,000 clones, about 94% of which are singletons. This TCR was sampled from a human donor in good health. V usage is TRBV6-1 and J usage is TRBJ2-1; maybe TRBD2 (7 bases). The sample was T cells isolated from PBMCs. The CDR3 DNA reads TGTGCCAGCAGTGAAGACGAAGGGGGGGGTTACACTGAGCAGTTCTTC. Translated, it gives CASSEDEGGGYTEQFF.